The 21 T cell receptor beta chains presented below share a single source sample, sequenced in a study of HIV-infected patients and healthy controls. In TCRdb, the 5' RACE reads were re-called with MiXCR into one record per CDR3 protein. This table holds 15,000 to 20,000 distinct CDR3 sequences, roughly 19% found once. Sequenced input: CD8+ T cells from blood. Receptor source: a human donor in good health.

This clonotype was recorded at least ten times. The chain recombines TRBV9 with TRBJ2-7; 10 bases align to TRBD1. Looked up from germline, CDR1 is SGDLS and CDR2 is YYNGEE. J lost 2 bases, V lost 3 bases, and 5 bases had no gene match. This CDR3 is 15 amino acids long. The CDR3 nucleotides read TGTGCCAGCAGCGAATTCGGGACAGGGGCCTACGAGCAGTACTTC. Translated, it gives CASSEFGTGAYEQYF.

This clonotype was seen a single time. V gene TRBV9 combines with J gene TRBJ2-3; 7 bases map to TRBD2. The germline V gene has CDR1 SGDLS and CDR2 YYNGEE. The CDR3 consists of 15 residues. The J segment lost 4 bases and the V segment lost 0 bases, leaving 5 bases of the junction unmatched. The CDR3 loop reads CASSVGGGAADTQYF. Written as DNA, the CDR3 is TGTGCCAGCAGCGTAGGGGGAGGGGCTGCAGATACGCAGTATTTT. The whole variable domain, remainder taken from reference TRBV9 and TRBJ2-3, is DSGVTQTPKHLITATGQRVTLRCSPRSGDLSVYWYQQSLDQGLQFLIQYYNGEERAKGNILERFSAQQFPDLHSELNLSSLELGDSALYFCASSVGGGAADTQYFGPGTRLTVL.

The rearrangement uses TRBV2 and TRBJ2-3, with TRBD1 as a possible D gene (6 bases). Germline CDR1 and CDR2: SNHLY and FYNNEI. V was clipped by 7 bases and J by 5 bases, with 19 bases between them. The CDR3 length is 15 residues. The DNA of the CDR3 is TGTGCCAGCAAATCTCTGCAGGGGCCGGGAGATACGCAGTATTTT. This translates into CASKSLQGPGDTQYF.

This clonotype was seen ten or more times. The chain recombines TRBV7-2 with TRBJ2-4, with 12 bases aligning to TRBD2. Per the germline V gene, CDR1 is SGHTA and CDR2 is FQGNSA. Germline trimming cut 5 bases from V and 2 bases from J; bases unmatched to any gene: 10. The CDR3 loop spans 18 amino acids. Here the CDR3 DNA reads TGTGCCAGCAGCGTAAGACTAGCGGGAGATCTAACCAAAAACATTCAGTACTTC. It is translated as CASSVRLAGDLTKNIQYF. The full variable domain, its missing parts supplied by reference TRBV7-2 and TRBJ2-4, is GAGVSQSPSNKVTEKGKDVELRCDPISGHTALYWYRQSLGQGLEFLIYFQGNSAPDKSGLPSDRFSAERTGGSVSTLTIQRTQQEDSAVYLCASSVRLAGDLTKNIQYFGAGTRLSVL.

J is TRBJ2-3 and V is TRBV29-1; the match to TRBD1 covers 8 bases. The CDR3 spans 13 residues. Germline V gives CDR1 SQVTM, CDR2 ANQGSEA. V shed 4 bases and J 6 bases; nucleotides not matched to a gene: 6. DNA for the CDR3: TGCAGCGTTGGGACAGGGCGTACGGATACGCAGTATTTT. It yields the protein CSVGTGRTDTQYF.

This clonotype was found a few times. The chain uses TRBV2 and TRBJ2-1, with 8 bases fitting TRBD2. The CDR3 loop spans 14 amino acids. Germline V CDR1 and CDR2: SNHLY, FYNNEI. With V trimmed by 5 bases and J by 7 bases, 7 bases remained unmatched. CDR3 nucleotide sequence: TGTGCCAGCAGTTTAGGACTAGCCGAGAATGAGCAGTTCTTC. Protein product: CASSLGLAENEQFF.

This clonotype came up many times. The J gene is TRBJ2-2, the V gene TRBV25-1; 9 positions agree with TRBD2. The CDR3 is made up of 16 amino acids. Germline values: CDR1 MGHDK, CDR2 SYGVNS. V trimming: 4 bases; J trimming: 1 base; junction bases outside the gene matches: 4. CDR3 in amino acids: CASSVIAGVNTGELFF. As DNA, the CDR3 is TGTGCCAGCAGTGTCATAGCGGGAGTGAACACCGGGGAGCTGTTTTTT.

The gene calls are TRBV4-3 and TRBJ2-7, with 8 nucleotides matching TRBD2. V dropped 1 base and J dropped 3; count of bases not matched to a gene: 5. The CDR3 has 15 residues. In germline, CDR1 is LGHNA, CDR2 YSLEER. The CDR3 region is CASSQVAGGVYEQYF. CDR3 sequence (DNA): TGCGCCAGCAGCCAAGTCGCGGGGGGCGTCTACGAGCAGTACTTC.

There are a few counts of this clonotype. The CDR3 DNA follows: TGTGCCAGTAGTATAGCCATCGGACGGAATGAGCAGTTCTTC. Amino acids: CASSIAIGRNEQFF. V is TRBV19 and J is TRBJ2-1; D is ambiguous. V was clipped by 1 base and J by 7 bases, with 11 bases between them. The CDR3 loop spans 14 amino acids. Germline V gene data show CDR1 as LNHDA and CDR2 as SQIVND (reference sequence). Using reference TRBV19 and TRBJ2-1 for the parts outside the CDR3, the full variable domain is DGGITQSPKYLFRKEGQNVTLSCEQNLNHDAMYWYRQDPGQGLRLIYYSQIVNDFQKGDIAEGYSVSREKKESFPLTVTSAQKNPTAFYLCASSIAIGRNEQFFGPGTRLTVL.

The rearrangement uses TRBV9 and TRBJ2-1, with a weak D call TRBD1 (7 bases). CDR3 size: 16 residues. V gave up 5 bases and J gave up 2 bases, with 17 bases separating them. The germline V gene encodes CDR1 SGDLS and CDR2 YYNGEE. In DNA, the CDR3 is TGTGCCAGCAGTCACTCACAGGGGAGGACCTACAATGAGCAGTTCTTC. Translated: CASSHSQGRTYNEQFF.

This clonotype was detected ten times or more. CDR3 amino acids: CASSLADRKNTEAFF. For the CDR3, the DNA is TGTGCCAGCAGCTTAGCGGACAGAAAGAACACTGAAGCTTTCTTT. The genes are TRBV7-9 and TRBJ1-1; a weak D match, TRBD1 (6 bases). The germline V gene has CDR1 SEHNR and CDR2 FQNEAQ (reference sequence). The CDR3 spans 15 residues. The germline V and J ends were trimmed by 0 bases and 1 base, with 9 bases remaining between them. Using reference TRBV7-9 and TRBJ1-1 for the parts outside the CDR3, the full variable domain is DTGVSQNPRHKITKRGQNVTFRCDPISEHNRLYWYRQTLGQGPEFLTYFQNEAQLEKSRLLSDRFSAERPKGSFSTLEIQRTEQGDSAMYLCASSLADRKNTEAFFGQGTRLTVV.

This sequence joins TRBV11-1 and TRBJ2-1; D not resolved. This CDR3 region has 13 residues. V shed 0 bases and J shed 7 bases, with 7 bases lying between them. Germline loops: CDR1 SGHAT, CDR2 FQDESV (reference sequence). The CDR3 is CASSLADRNEQFF. DNA for the CDR3: TGTGCCAGCAGCTTAGCCGATCGGAATGAGCAGTTCTTC. The variable domain in full, completed from reference TRBV11-1 and TRBJ2-1, reads EAEVAQSPRYKITEKSQAVAFWCDPISGHATLYWYRQILGQGPELLVQFQDESVVDDSQLPKDRFSAERLKGVDSTLKIQPAELGDSAMYLCASSLADRNEQFFGPGTRLTVL.

The gene calls are TRBV7-9 and TRBJ1-1; D is uncertain. The V and J ends lost 6 bases and 4 bases respectively, with 9 bases between them. In germline, CDR1 is SEHNR, CDR2 FQNEAQ (reference sequence). The CDR3 covers 12 residues. The CDR3 DNA is TGTGCCAGCAGTTACAAAGGCACTGAAGCTTTCTTT. It translates to CASSYKGTEAFF.

The sample holds many counts of this clonotype. This chain uses TRBV6-5 with TRBJ1-5; D is uncertain. The germline gives CDR1 MNHEY, CDR2 SVGAGI. The CDR3 sequence is 13 residues long. The germline V and J ends were trimmed by 2 bases and 1 base, with 3 bases remaining between them. The CDR3: CASSYGSNQPQHF. The CDR3 nucleotides read TGTGCCAGCAGTTACGGGAGCAATCAGCCCCAGCATTTT.

This clonotype was recorded many times. The chain is built from TRBV4-1 and TRBJ1-1; a weak D match, TRBD1 (6 bases). Germline CDR1 MGHRA, CDR2 YSYEKL. Deletions cut 4 bases from V and 9 bases from J, with 9 bases between. There are 11 residues in the CDR3. DNA of the CDR3: TGCGCCAGCAGCCCGGGACACAAAGCTTTCTTT. It specifies CASSPGHKAFF.

This clonotype was found many times. The chain carries TRBV4-1 and TRBJ1-4, with D possibly TRBD1 on 5 matching bases. The CDR3 is 15 residues long. The germline CDR1 and CDR2 sequences are MGHRA and YSYEKL. V lost 0 bases, J lost 8 bases, and 13 bases lay in between. CDR3 in DNA: TGCGCCAGCAGCCAAGATCGGACATTCGGCGAAAAACTGTTTTTT. Amino acid sequence: CASSQDRTFGEKLFF.

The chain is built from TRBV27 and TRBJ2-2; D call uncertain. The length of the CDR3 is 13 residues. The V and J ends lost 3 bases and 0 bases respectively, with 2 bases between them. Germline V gene data show CDR1 as MNHEY and CDR2 as SMNVEV (reference sequence). Here the CDR3 reads CASSFTNTGELFF. In nucleotides, the CDR3 is TGTGCCAGCAGTTTTACGAACACCGGGGAGCTGTTTTTT.

Here the CDR3 DNA reads TGTGCCAGCAGCTTAGGAGTCGATCGAGGGGGTTGGGAAGAGACCCAGTACTTC. This sequence encodes CASSLGVDRGGWEETQYF. The chain combines TRBV7-9 with TRBJ2-5, with D possibly TRBD1 on 6 matching bases. CDR3 length: 18 residues. With 1 base removed from V and 3 bases from J, the gap between germline ends came to 21 bases. Germline V gene lookup returns CDR1 SEHNR and CDR2 FQNEAQ (reference sequence).

The chain is built from TRBV20-1 and TRBJ2-7, with 9 bases matching TRBD2. V lost 5 bases, J lost 4 bases, and 6 bases stayed unmatched. Germline CDR1 reads DFQATT; CDR2 reads SNEGSKA (reference sequence). The CDR3 is 13 residues long. CDR3 residues: CSALALAGYEQYF. The CDR3 DNA follows: TGCAGTGCTCTCGCCCTAGCGGGATACGAGCAGTACTTC.

This clonotype showed up many times. V usage is TRBV7-2 and J usage is TRBJ2-1; D is unresolved. Deletions cut 4 bases from V and 2 bases from J, with 12 bases between. Germline assignment: CDR1 SGHTA and CDR2 FQGNSA. The CDR3 is made up of 15 amino acids. The CDR3 spells CASSYLDPAYNEQFF. The CDR3, as DNA: TGTGCCAGCAGCTACCTAGACCCGGCCTACAATGAGCAGTTCTTC.

The CDR3 reads CASSIGLTNYEQYF. In DNA, the CDR3 is TGTGCCAGTAGTATAGGCCTAACTAATTACGAGCAGTACTTC. V usage is TRBV19 and J usage is TRBJ2-7; no definite D call. The CDR3 contains 14 residues. Germline CDR1 is LNHDA and CDR2 is SQIVND (reference sequence). V dropped 1 base and J dropped 4 bases, with 11 bases sitting between them.